The 18 T cell receptor beta chains below all came from one sample that was sequenced in a study of PD-1 blockade in classical Hodgkin lymphoma. Profiling relied on immunoSEQ multiplex PCR, and the TCRdb table lists in-frame clones only, not all of them. Of around 21,000 clones in the sample, approximately 91% were seen once. As to time point: newly diagnosed, previously untreated cHL patient sample. Magnetic negative selection of thawed PBMCs was the method by which CD4+ T cells were purified. The sample consisted of CD4+ T cells from blood. Receptors were obtained from a human donor with classical Hodgkin lymphoma.

In this sample, this clone turned up a few times. The chain carries TRBV27 and TRBJ1-6; unclear D gene. V dropped 3 bases and J dropped 8 bases, with 5 bases sitting between them. The CDR3 is 12 amino acids. Germline CDR1 and CDR2: MNHEY and SMNVEV (reference sequence). The CDR3 region has the DNA TGTGCCAGCAGTTTCCACGATTCACCCCTCCACTTT. This encodes CASSFHDSPLHF.

The genes are TRBV13 and TRBJ2-7; tentative D call: TRBD2 (6 bases). CDR1 and CDR2 (germline): PRHDT, FYEKMQ (reference sequence). CDR3 size: 14 residues. Trimming stripped 2 bases from V and 3 bases from J, with 11 bases between. In DNA, the CDR3 is TGTGCCAGCAGCTTAAGGAGGGAAATCTACGAGCAGTACTTC. Protein product: CASSLRREIYEQYF.

The V and J genes are TRBV6-5 and TRBJ1-1; 11 bases line up with TRBD1. With 4 bases clipped from V and 5 bases from J, the junction kept 6 bases outside the gene matches. Germline V CDR1 and CDR2: MNHEY, SVGAGI. The CDR3 extends over 15 amino acids. For the CDR3, the DNA is TGTGCCAGCAGTTCCTGGACAGGGGGCGGTACTGAAGCTTTCTTT. Protein sequence: CASSSWTGGGTEAFF.

This clone occurred once. This rearrangement joins TRBV15 to TRBJ2-7; TRBD1 matches 9 bases. V dropped 5 bases and J dropped 2; count of bases not matched to a gene: 16. This CDR3 has 18 residues. In germline, CDR1 is LNHNV, CDR2 YYDKDF (reference sequence). The CDR3: CATSPWGQGNVWTYEQYF. The CDR3 coding sequence is TGTGCCACCAGCCCCTGGGGACAGGGTAACGTTTGGACCTACGAGCAGTACTTC.

The chain has TRBV9 and TRBJ2-1; D is possibly TRBD2 (6 bases). The ends were cut back, 0 bases at V and 0 bases at J, with 13 bases in the middle. Germline V gene lookup returns CDR1 SGDLS and CDR2 YYNGEE. The CDR3 totals 17 residues. The CDR3 spells CASSVVGGAVSYNEQFF. DNA for the CDR3: TGTGCCAGCAGCGTAGTGGGCGGGGCCGTCTCCTACAATGAGCAGTTCTTC.

This sequence joins TRBV4-2 and TRBJ1-4; D might be TRBD1 (6 bases). The CDR3 length is 13 residues. The V end was cut by 5 bases, the J end by 10 bases, with 14 bases between. The V gene's germline CDR1 is LGHNA and CDR2 YNFKEQ. Here the CDR3 reads CASSLAKGGKLFF. The CDR3, as DNA: TGTGCCAGCAGCTTGGCCAAGGGGGGAAAACTGTTTTTT.

The chain carries TRBV7-2 and TRBJ1-1; no definite D call. V lost 1 base to trimming and J lost 1 base, with 7 bases between them. The CDR3 runs 14 residues. Germline V gene lookup returns CDR1 SGHTA and CDR2 FQGNSA. In nucleotides, the CDR3 is TGTGCCAGCAGCTTAGTTTGGAGGAACACTGAAGCTTTCTTT. Protein sequence: CASSLVWRNTEAFF.

This rearrangement joins TRBV28 to TRBJ2-6; no reliable D call. This CDR3 is built from 16 residues. Trimming removed 3 bases from V and 4 bases from J, with 13 bases in between. The germline CDR1 and CDR2 sequences are MDHEN and SYDVKM. The CDR3 region is CASSFLAVSGANVLTF. CDR3 sequence (DNA): TGTGCCAGCAGTTTCCTGGCCGTCTCAGGGGCCAACGTCCTGACTTTC.

J is TRBJ1-5 and V is TRBV19; 10 nucleotides align to TRBD1. In germline, CDR1 is LNHDA, CDR2 SQIVND (reference sequence). V lost 5 bases to trimming and J lost 4 bases; unmatched junction nucleotides: 8. CDR3 length equals 16 residues. The CDR3 here is CASSLRTGGWNQPQHF. CDR3 nucleotide sequence: TGTGCCAGTAGTCTCCGGACAGGGGGATGGAATCAGCCCCAGCATTTT.

The J gene is TRBJ1-2, the V gene TRBV2; TRBD1 is a possible D gene (5 bases). Germline V gene data show CDR1 as SNHLY and CDR2 as FYNNEI. The CDR3 is 14 amino acids. Trimming removed 5 bases at V and 8 bases at J, with 18 bases between. For the CDR3, the DNA is TGTGCCAGCAGTCTCCACGGGACGGAGGGAGGCTACACCTTC. Translating gives CASSLHGTEGGYTF.

This clone was seen a single time. The J gene is TRBJ2-3, the V gene TRBV4-3, with TRBD2 matching over 8 bases. Germline V CDR1 and CDR2: LGHNA, YSLEER. This CDR3 spans 16 amino acids. The J segment lost 3 bases and the V segment lost 4 bases, leaving 9 bases of the junction unmatched. CDR3 nucleotides: TGCGCCAGCAGCCCGGGGCCGGGACTAGTAACAGATACGCAGTATTTT. It yields the protein CASSPGPGLVTDTQYF.

V gene TRBV5-5 combines with J gene TRBJ1-1; perhaps TRBD1 as D (5 bases). Trimming cost V 2 bases and J 6 bases, with 14 bases left between them. From germline, CDR1 is SGHKS and CDR2 YYEKEE (reference sequence). The CDR3 runs 14 residues. The DNA of the CDR3 is TGTGCCAGCAGCTTTTCACCAGGGCGCCCTGAAGCTTTCTTT. It encodes CASSFSPGRPEAFF.

V is TRBV19 and J is TRBJ2-4, with TRBD1 identical over 8 bases. Germline V gives CDR1 LNHDA, CDR2 SQIVND (reference sequence). V lost 4 bases to trimming and J lost 7 bases; unmatched junction nucleotides: 18. The CDR3 consists of 18 residues. CDR3 sequence reads: CASSTLQGAGHEGNIQYF. The CDR3 bases are TGTGCCAGTAGTACCCTTCAGGGGGCTGGACACGAGGGGAACATTCAGTACTTC. The entire variable domain, with the rest obtained from reference TRBV19 and TRBJ2-4, is as follows: DGGITQSPKYLFRKEGQNVTLSCEQNLNHDAMYWYRQDPGQGLRLIYYSQIVNDFQKGDIAEGYSVSREKKESFPLTVTSAQKNPTAFYLCASSTLQGAGHEGNIQYFGAGTRLSVL.

As DNA, the CDR3 is TGTGCCAGCAGCCCCGGGGCTAGCTCCTACAATGAGCAGTTCTTC. It is translated as CASSPGASSYNEQFF. This sequence joins TRBV5-6 and TRBJ2-1, with D possibly called TRBD1 or TRBD2 (5 bases each). V lost 4 bases, J lost 0 bases, and 11 bases lay in between. This CDR3 comprises 15 residues. CDR1 and CDR2 from the germline V gene are SGHDT and YYEEEE.

The CDR3: CASSLMGTRWDNEQFF. For the CDR3, the DNA is TGTGCCAGCAGCTTGATGGGGACTCGCTGGGACAATGAGCAGTTCTTC. The rearrangement uses TRBV5-8 and TRBJ2-1; weak D call: TRBD2 (6 bases). V was clipped by 1 base and J by 5 bases, with 16 bases between them. Germline CDR1 is SGHTS and CDR2 is YDEGEE. This CDR3 is 16 amino acids long.

This chain links TRBV6-1 with TRBJ1-2; 7 nucleotides agree with TRBD1. CDR3 length: 15 residues. The V and J ends lost 4 bases and 1 base, in that order; junction bases with no gene match: 6. Germline CDR1 and CDR2: MNHNS and SASEGT. DNA of the CDR3: TGTGCCAGCAGTGTTCGACAGGGTAATAACTATGGCTACACCTTC. Its protein product is CASSVRQGNNYGYTF.

The gene calls are TRBV11-2 and TRBJ2-2; TRBD2 matches 7 bases. The CDR3 runs to 16 residues. V lost 1 base to trimming and J lost 7 bases; unmatched junction nucleotides: 9. Germline CDR1 SGHAT, CDR2 FQNNGV. CDR3 nucleotide sequence: TGTGCCAGCAGCTTAGTCGGGCGGGGGAGGTACGGGGAGCTGTTTTTT. It specifies CASSLVGRGRYGELFF. Full variable domain (outside the CDR3, taken from reference TRBV11-2 and TRBJ2-2): EAGVAQSPRYKIIEKRQSVAFWCNPISGHATLYWYQQILGQGPKLLIQFQNNGVVDDSQLPKDRFSAERLKGVDSTLKIQPAKLEDSAVYLCASSLVGRGRYGELFFGEGSRLTVL.

CDR3 coding DNA: TGTGCCAGCTCACCGGGCAGTGCCGAGACCCAGTACTTC. This sequence encodes CASSPGSAETQYF. The rearrangement links TRBV18 to TRBJ2-5; D gene uncertain. Trimming left V 3 bases short and J 5 bases short, with 10 bases between. Germline values: CDR1 KGHSH, CDR2 LQKENI. This CDR3 spans 13 amino acids.